What follows are 27 T cell receptor beta chains derived from one specimen sequenced in a study of neurological immune-mediated disorders. MiXCR was run by TCRdb on the 5' RACE reads, yielding one entry per CDR3 protein. The sample gives around 62,000 distinct CDR3 sequences, over 4% of which show up once; around 2.6% is in the top ten. Input material: PBMCs. The receptors shown here come from a man in his fifties with multiple sclerosis.

In its sample, this clonotype was seen many times. The V call is TRBV5-1, the J call TRBJ1-2; no definite D call. Trimming shortened V by 2 bases and J by 10 bases, and 18 bases separated the two germline ends. The length of the CDR3 is 14 residues. Germline V CDR1 and CDR2: SGHRS, YFSETQ. The CDR3 DNA reads as TGCGCCAGCAGCTTCAAAGGGTCTCAGGTAGACTACACCTTC. It encodes CASSFKGSQVDYTF.

This clonotype was counted many times. The chain has TRBV20-1 and TRBJ1-4; the D is unclear. Germline CDR1 reads DFQATT; CDR2 reads SNEGSKA (reference sequence). CDR3 length: 15 amino acids. V was cut by 3 bases and J by 12 bases, with 23 bases left in between. Written as DNA, the CDR3 is TGCAGTGCTAGGGTGAGCGGCGGTCCAAACGGTGAACTGTTTTTT. This translates into CSARVSGGPNGELFF.

With respect to this clonotype: Since a much larger clone is just one base distant, this may be a read error. The V call is TRBV20-1, the J call TRBJ1-2; D unclear. Trimming took 7 bases from V and 4 from J, leaving 10 bases between them. Germline V gene sequence: CDR1 DFQATT, CDR2 SNEGSKA (reference sequence). The CDR3 has 11 amino acids. The CDR3 loop reads CSVGLGYGYTF. In DNA form, the CDR3 reads TGCAGTGTGGGGTTGGGCTATGGCTACACCTTC.

This clonotype was counted ten times or more. The rearrangement joins TRBV3-1 to TRBJ1-1; D gene unclear. CDR3 length equals 13 residues. The germline gives CDR1 LGHDT, CDR2 YNNKEL (reference sequence). V shed 8 bases and J shed 1 base, with 11 bases lying between them. The CDR3 DNA reads TGTGCCAGCTGCGAGTCGGCGAACACTGAAGCTTTCTTT. It specifies CASCESANTEAFF. Variable domain in full (rest from reference TRBV3-1 and TRBJ1-1): DTAVSQTPKYLVTQMGNDKSIKCEQNLGHDTMYWYKQDSKKFLKIMFSYNNKELIINETVPNRFSPKSPDKAHLNLHINSLELGDSAVYFCASCESANTEAFFGQGTRLTVV.

This clonotype appeared many times. This sequence joins TRBV20-1 and TRBJ2-3; 9 bases map to TRBD1. The J segment lost 2 bases and the V segment lost 6 bases, leaving 6 bases of the junction unmatched. The germline gives CDR1 DFQATT, CDR2 SNEGSKA (reference sequence). This CDR3 spans 14 amino acids. This chain's CDR3 is CSAWTGASTDTQYF. The CDR3, as DNA: TGCAGTGCCTGGACAGGGGCCTCCACAGATACGCAGTATTTT.

This clonotype was observed a few times. The V call is TRBV7-6, the J call TRBJ2-1; no clear D. This CDR3 is 15 amino acids long. CDR1 is SGHVS, CDR2 FNYEAQ, per germline. The germline V and J ends were trimmed by 5 bases and 2 bases, with 13 bases remaining between them. The chain's CDR3 is CASSPRISAYNEQFF. In DNA form, the CDR3 reads TGTGCCAGCAGCCCCAGAATTTCGGCCTACAATGAGCAGTTCTTC. Supplemented by reference TRBV7-6 and TRBJ2-1, the full variable domain reads GAGVSQSPRYKVTKRGQDVALRCDPISGHVSLYWYRQALGQGPEFLTYFNYEAQQDKSGLPNDRFSAERPEGSISTLTIQRTEQRDSAMYRCASSPRISAYNEQFFGPGTRLTVL.

This clonotype was recorded at least ten times. V and J are TRBV20-1 and TRBJ1-1; D remains unclear. Germline V CDR1 and CDR2: DFQATT, SNEGSKA (reference sequence). Deletions cut 2 bases from V and 5 bases from J, with 18 bases between. The CDR3 consists of 15 residues. CDR3 amino acids: CSARIRKLRETEAFF. The CDR3 nucleotides are TGCAGTGCTAGAATTCGAAAATTACGCGAAACTGAAGCTTTCTTT.

This clonotype was counted many times. V gene TRBV6-5 combines with J gene TRBJ2-1; TRBD1 is a possible D gene (6 bases). V lost 4 bases and J lost 0, with 10 bases in between. Germline V CDR1 and CDR2: MNHEY, SVGAGI. The CDR3 runs to 15 residues. The CDR3 coding sequence is TGTGCCAGCAGTTTCTCGACAGGCTCCTACAATGAGCAGTTCTTC. Amino acids: CASSFSTGSYNEQFF.

This clonotype was counted many times. The chain uses TRBV6-1 and TRBJ1-1; TRBD1 might be the D (6 bases). The V gene's germline CDR1 is MNHNS and CDR2 SASEGT. Trimming left V 7 bases short and J 8 bases short, with 20 bases between. CDR3 length: 14 residues. The CDR3 nucleotides read TGTGCCAGCACTGGGGGCGAGGCGCTCACCGAAGCTTTCTTT. Its protein product is CASTGGEALTEAFF.

This clonotype has a count of ten or more. V gene TRBV5-1 combines with J gene TRBJ1-5; TRBD1 aligns across 7 bases. The V segment lost 0 bases and the J segment 4 bases; nucleotides outside the gene matches: 4. CDR3 length: 15 residues. Germline V CDR1 and CDR2: SGHRS, YFSETQ. The CDR3 is CASSLGGTENQPQHF. In nucleotides, the CDR3 is TGCGCCAGCAGCTTGGGGGGGACAGAGAATCAGCCCCAGCATTTT.

This clonotype has ten or more counts. The chain uses TRBV28 and TRBJ1-5, with 8 bases identical to TRBD1. V gave up 5 bases and J gave up 11 bases; unmatched junction bases: 11. CDR3 length: 14 residues. Germline lookup yields CDR1 MDHEN and CDR2 SYDVKM. The CDR3 sequence: CASSPLDREESQHF. The CDR3 bases are TGTGCCAGCAGTCCATTGGACAGGGAGGAGTCCCAGCATTTT.

This clonotype was picked up many times. The chain recombines TRBV6-6 with TRBJ2-5, with 7 bases aligning to TRBD1. The CDR3 covers 13 residues. The junction had 5 bases not matched to a gene; V was cut back by 5 bases and J by 5 bases. CDR1 MNHNY and CDR2 SVGAGI come from the germline V gene (reference sequence). CDR3 in amino acids: CASSPGTVETQYF. The CDR3 DNA reads TGTGCCAGCAGTCCTGGGACAGTCGAGACCCAGTACTTC.

There are many counts of this clonotype. The chain uses TRBV27 and TRBJ2-7; TRBD2 is a possible D gene (5 bases). The CDR3 consists of 15 residues. CDR1 MNHEY and CDR2 SMNVEV come from the germline V gene (reference sequence). V lost 5 bases, J lost 0 bases, and 14 bases lay in between. As DNA, the CDR3 is TGTGCCAGCAGTCTCGGTCGGAGGCGCTCCTACGAGCAGTACTTC. This translates into CASSLGRRRSYEQYF.

At least ten counts were recorded for this clonotype. The chain employs TRBV6-5 and TRBJ2-5; 7 bases are a match to TRBD2. This CDR3 spans 13 amino acids. Germline V gene lookup returns CDR1 MNHEY and CDR2 SVGAGI. Losses at the gene ends were 11 bases for V and 5 bases for J; bases not matched to a gene: 11. Written as DNA, the CDR3 is TGTGCCGTACGAAGCGGGACGCCGGAGACCCAGTACTTC. It codes for CAVRSGTPETQYF.

In this sample, this clonotype turned up many times. The gene calls are TRBV20-1 and TRBJ2-1; 7 bases align to TRBD1. Germline V lookup: CDR1 DFQATT, CDR2 SNEGSKA (reference sequence). This CDR3 region has 15 residues. The ends lost 0 bases at V and 0 bases at J; junction bases unmatched: 2. DNA for the CDR3: TGCAGTGCTAGAGAGGCAGGGGGCTCCTACAATGAGCAGTTCTTC. It translates to CSAREAGGSYNEQFF.

This clonotype was recorded at least ten times. The rearrangement joins TRBV3-1 to TRBJ1-1, with D possibly TRBD1 on 5 matching bases. V was cut by 7 bases and J by 5 bases, with 14 bases left in between. There are 13 residues in the CDR3. CDR1 LGHDT and CDR2 YNNKEL come from the germline V gene (reference sequence). The CDR3 sequence is CASNRGSGTEAFF. The CDR3 DNA is TGTGCCAGCAACCGGGGCTCTGGGACTGAAGCTTTCTTT. The variable domain in full, with the rest retrieved from reference TRBV3-1 and TRBJ1-1, is DTAVSQTPKYLVTQMGNDKSIKCEQNLGHDTMYWYKQDSKKFLKIMFSYNNKELIINETVPNRFSPKSPDKAHLNLHINSLELGDSAVYFCASNRGSGTEAFFGQGTRLTVV.

The sample holds many counts of this clonotype. The chain has TRBV5-5 and TRBJ2-7; TRBD1 might be the D (5 bases). CDR3 length equals 12 residues. Germline V CDR1 and CDR2: SGHKS, YYEKEE (reference sequence). V gave up 0 bases and J gave up 6 bases, with 7 bases separating them. The CDR3 here is CASSLVRGEQYV. The CDR3 nucleotides read TGTGCCAGCAGCTTGGTAAGGGGCGAGCAGTACGTC.

This clonotype was seen repeatedly, ten times or more. The chain joins TRBV20-1 to TRBJ1-3; TRBD1 is a possible D gene (6 bases). V lost 6 bases and J lost 0, with 15 bases in between. There are 15 residues in the CDR3. Germline assignment: CDR1 DFQATT and CDR2 SNEGSKA (reference sequence). Here the CDR3 reads CSAVDSRLSGNTIYF. As DNA, the CDR3 is TGCAGTGCCGTGGACAGCCGGCTCTCTGGAAACACCATATATTTT.

At least ten counts were recorded for this clonotype. This rearrangement joins TRBV20-1 to TRBJ1-2, with a tentative D call TRBD1 (5 bases). Trimming stripped 0 bases from V and 0 bases from J, with 14 bases between. CDR3 size: 16 residues. The V gene's germline CDR1 is DFQATT and CDR2 SNEGSKA (reference sequence). The CDR3 loop is CSARDIGGPTNYGYTF. In nucleotides, the CDR3 is TGCAGTGCTAGAGACATTGGGGGTCCTACTAACTATGGCTACACCTTC.

This clonotype was seen many times. The chain uses TRBV6-2 or TRBV6-3 and TRBJ1-3, with D unresolved. With 5 bases removed from V and 3 bases from J, the gap between germline ends came to 11 bases. This CDR3 has 14 residues. CDR1 and CDR2 from the germline V gene are MNHEY and SVGEGT. CDR3 DNA: TGTGCCAGCAGTCGGGTGACTGATGGAAACACCATATATTTT. It is translated as CASSRVTDGNTIYF.

In this sample, this clonotype turned up many times. The CDR3 protein is CASSFALGTTYEQYF. The CDR3 DNA reads as TGTGCCAGCAGCTTTGCGTTGGGGACCACCTACGAGCAGTACTTC. The chain links TRBV7-6 to TRBJ2-7; D tentatively reads TRBD1 or TRBD2 (5 bases each). Germline V gives CDR1 SGHVS, CDR2 FNYEAQ. Trimming stripped 3 bases from V and 2 bases from J, with 14 bases between. This CDR3 contains 15 residues.

This clonotype was seen repeatedly, ten times or more. The rearrangement joins TRBV7-2 to TRBJ1-1; 7 bases map to TRBD1. Losses at the gene ends were 3 bases for V and 2 bases for J; bases not matched to a gene: 3. Germline-derived CDR1 and CDR2 are SGHTA and FQGNSA. The CDR3 sequence is 14 residues long. The CDR3 DNA sequence: TGTGCCAGCAGCTTGGGGACAGCTAACACTGAAGCTTTCTTT. Protein sequence: CASSLGTANTEAFF.

This clonotype came up a few times. A much larger clone is a single base away; this may be a read error. J is TRBJ2-1 and V is TRBV28; D is perhaps TRBD1 (5 bases). Trimming shortened V by 5 bases and J by 15 bases, and 20 bases separated the two germline ends. This CDR3 has 13 residues. Germline V gene data show CDR1 as MDHEN and CDR2 as SYDVKM. In nucleotides, the CDR3 is TGTGCCAGCAGTCTCCAACAGGTGAAAAGGCCGTTCTTC. Its protein is CASSLQQVKRPFF.

Here the CDR3 reads CASSFQGTGAYF. The CDR3 coding sequence is TGTGCCAGCAGCTTCCAGGGAACCGGAGCGTACTTC. The rearrangement links TRBV11-2 to TRBJ2-7; D possibly corresponds to TRBD1 (5 bases). Germline V gene data show CDR1 as SGHAT and CDR2 as FQNNGV. V was trimmed by 3 bases and J by 12 bases, leaving 15 bases between them. CDR3 size: 12 residues.

In this sample, this clonotype turned up many times. This chain joins TRBV12-3 or TRBV12-4 and TRBJ1-6, with D unclear. V shed 3 bases and J shed 1 base, with 7 bases lying between them. This CDR3 contains 15 residues. The CDR3 sequence: CASSLGISYNSPLHF. The DNA for the CDR3 is TGTGCCAGCAGTTTGGGGATTTCCTATAATTCACCCCTCCACTTT.

This clonotype has at least ten counts. V gene TRBV5-1 combines with J gene TRBJ1-3; no firm D call. This CDR3 is built from 13 residues. Germline V lookup: CDR1 SGHRS, CDR2 YFSETQ. Trimming removed 5 bases from V and 4 bases from J, with 10 bases in between. The CDR3 bases are TGCGCCAGCAGGGTTCAGAGCGGAAACACCATATATTTT. Residues: CASRVQSGNTIYF.

There are many counts of this clonotype. The gene calls are TRBV4-1 and TRBJ1-2, with D unclear. Trimming took 0 bases from V and 4 from J, leaving 15 bases between them. Per the germline V gene, CDR1 is MGHRA and CDR2 is YSYEKL. The CDR3 is 16 amino acids. The CDR3 sequence is CASSQDYRALGYGYTF. As DNA, the CDR3 is TGCGCCAGCAGCCAAGATTATAGGGCCCTCGGCTATGGCTACACCTTC.